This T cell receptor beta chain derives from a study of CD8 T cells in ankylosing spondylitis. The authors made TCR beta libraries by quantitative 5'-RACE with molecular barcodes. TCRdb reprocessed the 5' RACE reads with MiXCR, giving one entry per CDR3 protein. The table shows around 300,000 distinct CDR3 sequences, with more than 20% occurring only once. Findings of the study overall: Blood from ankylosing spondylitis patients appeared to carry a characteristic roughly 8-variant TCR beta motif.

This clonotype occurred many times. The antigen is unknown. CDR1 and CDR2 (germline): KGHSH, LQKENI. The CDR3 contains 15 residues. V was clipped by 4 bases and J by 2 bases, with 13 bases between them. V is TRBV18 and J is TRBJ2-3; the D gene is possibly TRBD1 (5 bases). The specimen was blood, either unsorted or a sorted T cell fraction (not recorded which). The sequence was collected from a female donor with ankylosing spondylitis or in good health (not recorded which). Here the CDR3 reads CASSRARQNTDTQYF. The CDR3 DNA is TGTGCCAGCTCACGAGCTAGACAGAACACAGATACGCAGTATTTT.